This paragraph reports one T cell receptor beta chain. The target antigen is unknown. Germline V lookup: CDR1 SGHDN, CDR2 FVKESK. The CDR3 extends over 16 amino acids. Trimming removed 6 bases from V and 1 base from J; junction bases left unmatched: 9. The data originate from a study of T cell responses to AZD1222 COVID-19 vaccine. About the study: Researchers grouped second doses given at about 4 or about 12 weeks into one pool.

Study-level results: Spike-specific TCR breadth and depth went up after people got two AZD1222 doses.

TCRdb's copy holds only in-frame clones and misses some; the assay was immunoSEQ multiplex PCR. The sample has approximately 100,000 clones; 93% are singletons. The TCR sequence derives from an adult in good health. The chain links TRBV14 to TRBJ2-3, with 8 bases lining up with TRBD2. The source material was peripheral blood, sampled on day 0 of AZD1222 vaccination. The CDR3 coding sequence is TGTGCCAGCAGTTACACCGTCGGGGGGGGCACAGATACGCAGTATTTT. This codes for CASSYTVGGGTDTQYF.